This TCR beta chain was found in a study of cytomegalovirus exposure and HLA in healthy donors. V lost 0 bases and J lost 4, with 10 bases in between. The CDR3 contains 14 residues. CDR1 and CDR2 (germline): GTSNPN, SVGIG (reference sequence). The PCR employed 60 Vbeta primers together with 13 Jbeta primers. The protocol was immunoSEQ multiplex PCR, while the TCRdb copy is restricted to in-frame clones and leaves out a portion. This sample has roughly 100,000 clones, with 70% to 80% found just once. This TCR came from a man aged 30-40 years in good health and CMV-seronegative. V is TRBV30 and J is TRBJ1-5, with D maybe TRBD1 (5 bases). The sequenced sample was PBMCs. In DNA form, the CDR3 reads TGTGCCTGGAGTGTACACGGGACTAATCAGCCCCAGCATTTT. Residues: CAWSVHGTNQPQHF. Filled out from reference TRBV30 and TRBJ1-5, the complete variable domain reads SQTIHQWPATLVQPVGSPLSLECTVEGTSNPNLYWYRQAAGRGLQLLFYSVGIGQISSEVPQNLSASRPQDRQFILSSKKLLLSDSGFYLCAWSVHGTNQPQHFGDGTRLSIL.